The 28 T cell receptor beta chains below were found in one sample sequenced in a study of blood T cells in healthy people across ages. It was with a sample-barcoded 5' primer and a J-beta primer mix that a second PCR of roughly 6 to 12 cycles was run. Each CDR3 protein gets one entry after TCRdb re-called the 5' RACE reads with MiXCR. In the table there are 750,000 to 950,000 distinct CDR3 sequences, about 53% of which are singletons. The sample taken for sequencing was blood. These receptors were taken from an elderly man in good health.

This clonotype was counted a few times. This chain links TRBV29-1 with TRBJ2-1, with D perhaps matching TRBD1 or TRBD2 (5 bases each). Germline CDR1 SQVTM, CDR2 ANQGSEA. The ends were cut back, 4 bases at V and 8 bases at J, with 18 bases in the middle. The CDR3 loop spans 14 amino acids. The chain's CDR3 is CSVVSGTPPDEQFF. CDR3 coding DNA: TGCAGCGTTGTATCCGGGACCCCTCCGGATGAGCAGTTCTTC.

The sample holds one count of this clonotype. The rearrangement links TRBV6-6 to TRBJ2-5; the D gene could be TRBD1 or TRBD2 (5 bases each). The length of the CDR3 is 15 residues. The germline V and J ends were trimmed by 8 bases and 1 base, with 17 bases remaining between them. Germline V gives CDR1 MNHNY, CDR2 SVGAGI (reference sequence). The chain's CDR3 is CASRSGQSAQETQYF. CDR3 DNA: TGTGCCAGCCGCTCGGGGCAGTCGGCCCAAGAGACCCAGTACTTC.

This clonotype was detected a few times. The genes are TRBV2 and TRBJ2-7; 12 bases agree with TRBD1. Germline CDR1 SNHLY, CDR2 FYNNEI. V lost 9 bases, J lost 6 bases, and 9 bases stayed unmatched. CDR3 length equals 14 residues. The CDR3 DNA follows: TGTGCCAGTCATACCGGGACAGGGGGCTTCGAGCAGTACTTC. Protein sequence: CASHTGTGGFEQYF. Supplemented by reference TRBV2 and TRBJ2-7, the full variable domain reads EPEVTQTPSHQVTQMGQEVILRCVPISNHLYFYWYRQILGQKVEFLVSFYNNEISEKSEIFDDQFSVERPDGSNFTLKIRSTKLEDSAMYFCASHTGTGGFEQYFGPGTRLTVT.

The J gene is TRBJ2-7, the V gene TRBV11-2; maybe TRBD1 (5 bases). Germline V lookup: CDR1 SGHAT, CDR2 FQNNGV. V was pared by 2 bases and J by 10 bases, with 18 bases between. This CDR3 comprises 14 residues. The CDR3 coding sequence is TGTGCCAGCAGCTTAACAGGAACCTATCAGGCCCAGTACTTC. Translated, it gives CASSLTGTYQAQYF.

CDR3 in amino acids: CASSQGLQGNYEQYF. The CDR3, as DNA: TGTGCCAGCAGCCAAGGATTGCAGGGAAACTACGAGCAGTACTTC. This chain links TRBV14 with TRBJ2-5; TRBD1 is a possible D gene (5 bases). The J call may be wrong; the DNA end is better matched by TRBJ2-7. Germline V lookup: CDR1 SGHDN, CDR2 FVKESK. The CDR3 is made up of 15 amino acids.

The V call is TRBV7-9, the J call TRBJ1-6, with a possible D match to TRBD1 (5 bases). Germline V gives CDR1 SEHNR, CDR2 FQNEAQ (reference sequence). V gave up 5 bases and J gave up 5 bases, with 13 bases separating them. The CDR3 runs 15 residues. The CDR3 nucleotides are TGTGCCAGCAGCGTGATGGGAGGGGATAATTCACCCCTCCACTTT. Its protein is CASSVMGGDNSPLHF. The full variable domain, rest sourced from reference TRBV7-9 and TRBJ1-6, is DTGVSQNPRHKITKRGQNVTFRCDPISEHNRLYWYRQTLGQGPEFLTYFQNEAQLEKSRLLSDRFSAERPKGSFSTLEIQRTEQGDSAMYLCASSVMGGDNSPLHFGNGTRLTVT.

The gene calls are TRBV24-1 and TRBJ2-1; the D call may be TRBD1 or TRBD2 (5 bases each). This CDR3 has 15 residues. V lost 3 bases to trimming and J lost 3 bases, with 11 bases between them. Per the germline V gene, CDR1 is KGHDR and CDR2 is SFDVKD. This chain's CDR3 is CATSDPGRDYNEQFF. The CDR3 nucleotides read TGTGCCACCAGTGATCCGGGACGAGACTACAATGAGCAGTTCTTC.

The V gene is TRBV20-1, the J gene TRBJ1-4; tentatively, D is TRBD1 (6 bases). This CDR3 comprises 14 residues. V was trimmed by 5 bases and J by 0 bases, leaving 10 bases between them. CDR1 is DFQATT and CDR2 is SNEGSKA in the germline V gene (reference sequence). CDR3 residues: CSAPRQATNEKLFF. CDR3 sequence (DNA): TGCAGTGCTCCACGACAGGCAACTAATGAAAAACTGTTTTTT.

A few counts support this clonotype. The rearrangement joins TRBV30 to TRBJ2-3; 8 bases are shared with TRBD2. V was pared by 0 bases and J by 14 bases, with 19 bases of the junction left unmatched. The CDR3 covers 16 residues. Per germline, CDR1 GTSNPN and CDR2 SVGIG (reference sequence). The CDR3 protein is CAWSVGAGVAHRYAYF. CDR3 nucleotide sequence: TGTGCCTGGAGTGTCGGAGCGGGAGTGGCGCACAGATACGCGTATTTT.

The chain has TRBV20-1 and TRBJ2-1; TRBD2 agrees at 13 bases. Looked up from germline, CDR1 is DFQATT and CDR2 is SNEGSKA (reference sequence). The CDR3 has 17 amino acids. Trimming at V came to 6 bases and at J to 0 bases, leaving 8 bases not matched to a gene. CDR3: CSATMGLAGTSYNEQFF. The CDR3 coding sequence is TGCAGTGCCACGATGGGACTAGCGGGGACCTCCTACAATGAGCAGTTCTTC.

The gene calls are TRBV9 and TRBJ2-6, with D unresolved. The CDR3 covers 17 residues. Germline CDR1 is SGDLS and CDR2 is YYNGEE. The ends were cut back, 3 bases at V and 2 bases at J, with 15 bases in the middle. The CDR3 nucleotides read TGTGCCAGCAGCGCGACGAGGCGTAGTCCTGGGGCCAACGTCCTGACTTTC. Its protein is CASSATRRSPGANVLTF.

In regard to this clonotype: A much larger clone sits a single nucleotide away, making a read error possible. V usage is TRBV5-5 and J usage is TRBJ2-7, with 8 bases that match TRBD1. Germline loops: CDR1 SGHKS, CDR2 YYEKEE (reference sequence). This CDR3 has 14 residues. Losses at the gene ends were 4 bases for V and 1 base for J; bases not matched to a gene: 4. CDR3 sequence: CASSRTGPSYEQYF. CDR3 sequence (DNA): TGTGCCAGCAGCCGGACAGGGCCTTCCTACGAGCAGTACTTC.

This clonotype came up once. The J gene is TRBJ2-7, the V gene TRBV4-2, with D maybe TRBD2 (5 bases). This CDR3 is 16 amino acids long. V was trimmed by 0 bases and J by 0 bases, leaving 12 bases between them. From germline, CDR1 is LGHNA and CDR2 YNFKEQ. CDR3 amino acids: CASSQDGIASSYEQYF. The CDR3 DNA follows: TGTGCCAGCAGCCAAGATGGGATAGCGAGCTCCTACGAGCAGTACTTC.

The chain has TRBV11-1 and TRBJ2-5, with 8 bases fitting TRBD1. Germline CDR1 reads SGHAT; CDR2 reads FQDESV (reference sequence). Unmatched junction bases numbered 9, after V lost 4 bases and J lost 11 bases. CDR3 size: 13 residues. CDR3 residues: CASSSGQGVKQYF. CDR3 bases: TGTGCCAGCAGCTCCGGACAGGGTGTCAAGCAGTACTTC.

For this clonotype: One end of the junction is discordant with germline, which a read error may explain. The chain recombines TRBV9 with TRBJ2-5; TRBD1 matches at 8 bases. The CDR3 loop spans 17 amino acids. Germline V lookup: CDR1 SGDLS, CDR2 YYNGEE. The CDR3 DNA reads as TGTGCCGGCAGCCTAAAACCTCCGGGACAGGCGAGGGATGAGCAGTACTTC. Its translation: CAGSLKPPGQARDEQYF.

This chain links TRBV6-1 with TRBJ2-7; the match to TRBD1 covers 9 bases. Germline V gene sequence: CDR1 MNHNS, CDR2 SASEGT. V shed 7 bases, J shed 5 bases, and the junction held 12 bases outside the gene matches. The length of the CDR3 is 15 residues. This CDR3 is CASILGGTGTNEQYF. CDR3 DNA: TGTGCCAGCATTTTAGGGGGGACAGGGACGAACGAGCAGTACTTC.

DNA for the CDR3: TGTGCCAGCAGCTTTGGAAAACAAGAGACCCAGTACTTC. Translation gives CASSFGKQETQYF. The V and J genes are TRBV7-9 and TRBJ2-5; no definite D call. Trimming shortened V by 3 bases and J by 2 bases, and 7 bases separated the two germline ends. This CDR3 contains 13 residues. Germline V gene data show CDR1 as SEHNR and CDR2 as FQNEAQ (reference sequence).

This clonotype came up a few times. This sequence joins TRBV20-1 and TRBJ1-2; TRBD1 might be the D (6 bases). The CDR3 is 15 residues long. V shed 2 bases and J shed 0 bases, with 13 bases lying between them. Germline CDR1 DFQATT, CDR2 SNEGSKA (reference sequence). The CDR3 is CSARFTTGSNYGYTF. Written as DNA, the CDR3 is TGCAGTGCTAGATTTACTACAGGGTCTAACTATGGCTACACCTTC.

J is TRBJ1-4 and V is TRBV20-1, with TRBD1 matching 8 bases. Trimming at V came to 3 bases and at J to 8 bases, leaving 8 bases not matched to a gene. Germline loops: CDR1 DFQATT, CDR2 SNEGSKA (reference sequence). CDR3 length: 14 residues. DNA for the CDR3: TGCAGTGCTAGTGAACAGGGGGTATTCGAAAAACTGTTTTTT. Translation gives CSASEQGVFEKLFF.

This clonotype occurred a few times. The rearrangement joins TRBV6-6 to TRBJ1-4, with D perhaps matching TRBD1 (5 bases). Trimming took 3 bases from V and 6 from J, leaving 20 bases between them. The CDR3 spans 17 residues. CDR1 MNHNY and CDR2 SVGAGI come from the germline V gene (reference sequence). Here the CDR3 reads CASSYSGLGPLDEKLFF. The CDR3 bases are TGTGCCAGCAGTTATTCAGGTTTGGGGCCGTTAGATGAAAAACTGTTTTTT.

This clonotype was detected once. The rearrangement joins TRBV20-1 to TRBJ2-5; a possible D gene is TRBD2 (6 bases). Trimming removed 6 bases from V and 11 bases from J, with 22 bases in between. Germline V gives CDR1 DFQATT, CDR2 SNEGSKA (reference sequence). This CDR3 has 13 amino acids. The CDR3 loop is CSAKSGSLREQYF. The CDR3 DNA reads TGCAGTGCGAAAAGCGGATCCCTACGGGAGCAGTACTTC.

The gene calls are TRBV5-1 and TRBJ2-5; no clear D. Trimming pared 0 bases from V and 5 bases from J, leaving 11 bases between. Per the germline V gene, CDR1 is SGHRS and CDR2 is YFSETQ. The CDR3 runs 14 residues. CDR3 residues: CASSLGQYTETQYF. DNA for the CDR3: TGCGCCAGCAGCTTGGGACAATATACGGAGACCCAGTACTTC.

The chain joins TRBV3-1 to TRBJ2-5, with 8 positions matching TRBD1. The CDR3 is 14 residues long. From germline, CDR1 is LGHDT and CDR2 YNNKEL (reference sequence). Germline trimming cut 3 bases from V and 5 bases from J; bases unmatched to any gene: 5. The CDR3 loop reads CASSHGQGTETQYF. The CDR3 region has the DNA TGTGCCAGCAGCCATGGACAGGGAACGGAGACCCAGTACTTC.

V is TRBV9 and J is TRBJ2-3; tentatively, D is TRBD2 (5 bases). CDR1 SGDLS and CDR2 YYNGEE come from the germline V gene. The CDR3 contains 15 residues. V was clipped by 2 bases and J by 2 bases, with 12 bases between them. CDR3 nucleotides: TGTGCCAGCAGCGTCATCGGCGGGTTCACAGATACGCAGTATTTT. Protein sequence: CASSVIGGFTDTQYF.

This clonotype has ten or more counts. The rearrangement joins TRBV5-1 to TRBJ2-7, with a tentative D call TRBD1 (6 bases). CDR1 is SGHRS, CDR2 YFSETQ, per germline. Trimming removed 5 bases from V and 0 bases from J, with 12 bases in between. The length of the CDR3 is 14 residues. This CDR3 is CASSLDRSSYEQYF. CDR3 bases: TGCGCCAGCAGTCTCGACAGGAGCTCCTACGAGCAGTACTTC.

In nucleotides, the CDR3 is TGCAGCGTTGCGAGTTCCTCCTACAATGAGCAGTTCTTC. Translating it yields CSVASSSYNEQFF. This chain connects TRBV29-1 to TRBJ2-1; D unresolved. Germline CDR1 and CDR2: SQVTM and ANQGSEA. Trimming left V 4 bases short and J 0 bases short, with 7 bases between. CDR3 length: 13 amino acids.

This clonotype was observed a few times. This sequence joins TRBV9 and TRBJ2-5; D ambiguous. This CDR3 comprises 14 residues. Germline loops: CDR1 SGDLS, CDR2 YYNGEE. Deletions cut 0 bases from V and 5 bases from J, with 11 bases between. The CDR3 DNA reads as TGTGCCAGCAGCGTAGTAGGCGGACGGGAGACCCAGTACTTC. It codes for CASSVVGGRETQYF.

The V and J genes are TRBV5-1 and TRBJ2-3; 8 nucleotides align to TRBD2. CDR3 size: 14 residues. In germline, CDR1 is SGHRS, CDR2 YFSETQ. V shed 1 base, J shed 14 bases, and the junction held 12 bases outside the gene matches. The chain's CDR3 is CASSLTAGARYAYF. The CDR3 nucleotides read TGCGCCAGCAGCTTGACAGCGGGAGCTAGATACGCGTATTTT.